This T cell receptor (beta chain) was profiled in a study of T cell changes during pregnancy in multiple sclerosis (dated by TCRdb to 2018 to 2020). At the level of the whole study: Changes in the T cell repertoire over the course of pregnancy were examined in this study in women with multiple sclerosis.

With respect to this clone: Its antigen is unknown. Base qualities are not at hand, and no much larger clone is one base apart.

The trim is 0 bases for V and 0 bases for J, with a gap of 14 bases between the germline ends. CDR1 and CDR2 are drawn from the germline V gene: LGHNA, YSLEER. The CDR3, from cysteine to phenylalanine, totals 17 residues. Solely the CDR3 DNA is kept, with 51 bases framed from the first base. The method was the immunoSEQ multiplex PCR assay. TCRdb holds this immuneACCESS table with in-frame rearrangements only. Some clones are missing; in checked studies, unresolved V genes explain under half, and the rest has no known cause. This sample holds about 68,000 clones; 91% were observed only once. The ten largest clones represent 0.86% of the sample.

The origin of this receptor is a female donor with multiple sclerosis, enrolled in a pregnancy study. This specimen consisted of peripheral blood, obtained in the second trimester of pregnancy. Recombination linked TRBV4-3 to TRBJ1-1; the D gene is perhaps TRBD1, from 5 matching bases. The sequenced DNA is TGCGCCAGCAGCCAAGACGGACACATAGGAATGAACACTGAAGCTTTCTTT. Translated, this gives CASSQDGHIGMNTEAFF.